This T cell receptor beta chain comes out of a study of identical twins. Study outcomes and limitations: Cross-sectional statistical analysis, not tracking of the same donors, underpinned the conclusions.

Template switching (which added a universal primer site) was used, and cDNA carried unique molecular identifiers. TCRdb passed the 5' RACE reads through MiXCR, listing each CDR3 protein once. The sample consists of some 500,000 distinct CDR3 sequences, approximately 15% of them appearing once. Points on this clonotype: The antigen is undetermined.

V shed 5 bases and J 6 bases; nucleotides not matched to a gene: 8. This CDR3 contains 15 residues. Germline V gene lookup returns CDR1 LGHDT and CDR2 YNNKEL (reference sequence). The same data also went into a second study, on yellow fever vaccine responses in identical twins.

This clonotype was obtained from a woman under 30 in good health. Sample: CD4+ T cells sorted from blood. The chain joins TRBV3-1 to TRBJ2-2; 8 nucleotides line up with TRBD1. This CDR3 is CASSIPGGGPGELFF. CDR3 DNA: TGTGCCAGCAGCATACCAGGGGGCGGGCCCGGGGAGCTGTTTTTT.